The entry below gives a single TCR beta chain sequence along with its context. Germline V gene data show CDR1 as MGHRA and CDR2 as YSYEKL. The CDR3 totals 18 residues. Germline trimming cut 0 bases from V and 3 bases from J; bases unmatched to any gene: 10. Survey level resolution was used for TCRB sequencing. Measured with immunoSEQ multiplex PCR; TCRdb has only the in-frame clones, and not every one. Here the sample spans about 7,800 clones, 70% to 90% being singletons. This sample was included in a study of follicular helper T cells after annual influenza vaccination. This sample's time point: 2014-2015 season, 7 days after vaccination.

This sample comprised CXCR5+ CD38- circulating T follicular helper cells from blood, obtained 7 days after influenza vaccination. As for subset: circulating Tfh, non-naive CD4+CXCR5+PD-1+ (ICOS+CD38+ or ICOS-CD38-). The receptor comes from an adult who received the influenza vaccine. The chain links TRBV4-1 to TRBJ2-5, with 10 bases identical to TRBD2. The CDR3 region has the DNA TGCGCCAGCAGCCAAGATGCGGTAGCGGGGGGCAGGGAAGAGACCCAGTACTTC. As protein: CASSQDAVAGGREETQYF.